At least ten counts were recorded for the clone carrying this TCR beta chain. Three rounds of nested PCR, following a modified ARM-PCR protocol, produced the TCRbeta library. One entry per CDR3 protein, called by TCRdb with MiXCR from the multiplex PCR reads. The table records 100,000 or so distinct CDR3 sequences, less than 85% of them present only once. The template was RNA from unsorted bulk tissue. The normal lung tissue was taken more than 3 cm from the tumor edge. Per germline, CDR1 MDHEN and CDR2 SYDVKM. The CDR3 is 12 amino acids. Deletions cut 4 bases from V and 1 base from J, with 5 bases between. The data were taken from a study of tumor and adjacent non-tumor tissue in lung cancer. Study context: There were 11 to 13 adenocarcinoma, a couple of squamous cell carcinoma and 1 small cell lung cancer cases. Aged about 31 to 80 years, patients included fewer than 11 men and a few women with stage I to III disease.

The sample consisted of distant non-tumor lung tissue. The TCR originated in a man between 60 and 70 years old with small cell lung cancer. V usage is TRBV28 and J usage is TRBJ2-7; no reliable D call. CDR3: CASSSVSYEQYF. The CDR3 nucleotides read TGTGCCAGCAGTTCTGTTTCCTACGAGCAGTACTTC.